This T cell receptor (beta chain) was sequenced in a study of T cell responses to AZD1222 COVID-19 vaccine. As for the study in general: Samples with a second dose at about 4 or about 12 weeks were pooled together. Findings and caveats of the study: There were mostly white British donors and more females than males, and clonal diversity was possibly underestimated. The span of vaccine-associated CD4 TCRs extended across spike, with dominance at 160-218 and 743-854. Nearly half of spike-specific TCRs reportedly go after variant regions that carry no mutations.

Turning to this clone: Its antigen is not known.

CDR1 and CDR2 from the germline V gene are SGHNT and YYREEE (reference sequence). V lost 2 bases and J lost 2, with 11 bases in between. The CDR3 extends over 16 amino acids. Assay: immunoSEQ multiplex PCR; the TCRdb copy retains only in-frame clones and omits some. The data show over 65,000 clones, with 78% seen just once and 20% to 25% held by the top ten. The sequence was collected from an adult in good health. This chain uses TRBV5-4 with TRBJ2-6, with D tentatively TRBD1 or TRBD2 (6 bases each). Sequenced here: peripheral blood, sampled on day 0 of AZD1222 vaccination. The CDR3 bases are TGTGCCAGCAGCTTTCAGGGGAGGACTGGGGCCAACGTCCTGACTTTC. It specifies CASSFQGRTGANVLTF.